The 15 T cell receptor beta chains given below trace back to one sample, sequenced in a study of CD8 T cells in Susac syndrome. The RNA, about 0.45 to 1 ug, was put through reverse transcription using random hexamers. TCRdb redid the calling of the immunoSEQ multiplex PCR reads with MiXCR, one entry per CDR3 protein. The profile covers roughly 200,000 distinct CDR3 sequences, with over 85% appearing a single time and 0.1% taken by the ten largest. What was sequenced was CD4+ T cells from PBMCs. These receptors originate from a human donor in good health.

The chain employs TRBV4-1 and TRBJ2-1; D possibly corresponds to TRBD2 (7 bases). The CDR3 has 15 amino acids. Germline V gene sequence: CDR1 MGHRA, CDR2 YSYEKL. Trimming removed 6 bases at V and 9 bases at J, with 21 bases between. The CDR3 nucleotides are TGCGCCAGCAGTCCCTTTAGGGGGGGGCCTGGTGAGCAGTTCTTC. Encoded protein: CASSPFRGGPGEQFF.

The rearrangement links TRBV20-1 to TRBJ1-2; 10 positions agree with TRBD1. There are 13 residues in the CDR3. V was pared by 4 bases and J by 4 bases, with 3 bases of the junction left unmatched. The germline CDR1 and CDR2 sequences are DFQATT and SNEGSKA (reference sequence). The DNA for the CDR3 is TGCAGTGCTAACCGGGACAGGGGCTATGGCTACACCTTC. Encoded protein: CSANRDRGYGYTF.

This clonotype was detected only a few times. The J gene is TRBJ1-1, the V gene TRBV7-2; D unclear. V was cut by 4 bases and J by 4 bases, with 13 bases left in between. There are 14 residues in the CDR3. The germline V gene has CDR1 SGHTA and CDR2 FQGNSA. Here the CDR3 reads CASSSEGRRTEAFF. CDR3 nucleotide sequence: TGTGCCAGCAGCTCTGAAGGGCGGCGCACTGAAGCTTTCTTT.

The V gene is TRBV12-3 or TRBV12-4, the J gene TRBJ2-7; the D is unclear. Trimming left V 6 bases short and J 6 bases short, with 21 bases between. The CDR3 is 15 residues long. The CDR3 DNA follows: TGTGCCAGCAGCTATCAGAAGGGTTCTGCGTCCGAGCAGTACTTC. Protein sequence: CASSYQKGSASEQYF.

The chain's CDR3 is CSARGGQGNYGYTF. The CDR3 DNA reads TGCAGTGCTAGGGGAGGACAGGGGAACTATGGCTACACCTTC. This chain uses TRBV20-1 with TRBJ1-2; 9 nucleotides match TRBD1. Germline trimming cut 3 bases from V and 2 bases from J; bases unmatched to any gene: 4. CDR1 DFQATT and CDR2 SNEGSKA come from the germline V gene (reference sequence). The CDR3 covers 14 residues.

This clonotype has just one count. This chain connects TRBV28 to TRBJ1-5; D is possibly TRBD1 (5 bases). The CDR3 sequence is 16 residues long. Germline assignment: CDR1 MDHEN and CDR2 SYDVKM. Deletions cut 7 bases from V and 0 bases from J, with 16 bases between. This chain's CDR3 is CASIPGGLGSNQPQHF. DNA for the CDR3: TGTGCCAGCATCCCCGGGGGTCTAGGTAGCAATCAGCCCCAGCATTTT. Full variable domain (missing parts from reference TRBV28 and TRBJ1-5): DVKVTQSSRYLVKRTGEKVFLECVQDMDHENMFWYRQDPGLGLRLIYFSYDVKMKEKGDIPEGYSVSREKKERFSLILESASTNQTSMYLCASIPGGLGSNQPQHFGDGTRLSIL.

J is TRBJ2-7 and V is TRBV12-3 or TRBV12-4, with 9 bases lining up with TRBD2. CDR3 length equals 14 residues. Trimming removed 6 bases from V and 5 bases from J; junction bases left unmatched: 8. Here the CDR3 reads CASSPRGGGDEQYF. CDR3 sequence (DNA): TGTGCCAGCAGCCCGAGAGGCGGGGGGGACGAGCAGTACTTC.

This clonotype was counted only a few times. V gene TRBV12-3 or TRBV12-4 combines with J gene TRBJ2-5; 12 bases line up with TRBD2. V lost 1 base and J lost 5; bases outside the gene matches: 2. The CDR3 is 15 amino acids. The CDR3 nucleotides read TGTGCCAGCAGTTTAGGGACTAGCGGGGTGGAGACCCAGTACTTC. It yields the protein CASSLGTSGVETQYF.

In regard to this clonotype: A junction boundary mismatches the germline segment, possibly from a read error. The rearrangement joins TRBV5-1 to TRBJ2-6; D may be TRBD1 or TRBD2 (5 bases each). This CDR3 comprises 13 residues. Germline CDR1 and CDR2: SGHRS and YFSETQ. CDR3 sequence reads: CASSLSGANVLIF. The CDR3 bases are TGCGCCAGCAGCTTGTCCGGGGCCAACGTCCTGATTTTC.

The rearrangement uses TRBV5-6 and TRBJ2-5; TRBD1 matches at 7 bases. There are 14 residues in the CDR3. Germline V gene lookup returns CDR1 SGHDT and CDR2 YYEEEE. J gave up 2 bases and V 4 bases, and 5 bases lay outside the gene matches. CDR3 nucleotide sequence: TGTGCCAGCAGCAGATGGGACAGTCAAGAGACCCAGTACTTC. Translated: CASSRWDSQETQYF.

The chain combines TRBV7-9 with TRBJ1-1; no firm D call. From germline, CDR1 is SEHNR and CDR2 FQNEAQ (reference sequence). Trimming removed 4 bases from V and 1 base from J, with 7 bases in between. The CDR3 totals 13 residues. The CDR3 DNA reads as TGTGCCAGCAGCTGGAGGGAGAACACTGAAGCTTTCTTT. This gives the protein CASSWRENTEAFF.

The chain uses TRBV15 and TRBJ2-3; D remains unclear. This CDR3 is 15 amino acids long. Per the germline V gene, CDR1 is LNHNV and CDR2 is YYDKDF (reference sequence). V shed 5 bases and J shed 10 bases, with 22 bases lying between them. The CDR3 loop reads CATSFSAGPPGSQYF. The DNA for the CDR3 is TGTGCCACCAGCTTCTCCGCCGGCCCCCCTGGCTCGCAGTATTTT.

This chain links TRBV7-2 with TRBJ2-5; D is possibly TRBD2 (5 bases). Germline V gene lookup returns CDR1 SGHTA and CDR2 FQGNSA. This CDR3 contains 15 residues. V was clipped by 0 bases and J by 4 bases, with 12 bases between them. The CDR3 region has the DNA TGTGCCAGCAGCTTAGCGAGGGTAGATGGAGAGACCCAGTACTTC. It specifies CASSLARVDGETQYF.

The J gene is TRBJ1-5, the V gene TRBV6-1; D remains unclear. CDR1 and CDR2 (germline): MNHNS, SASEGT. This CDR3 spans 13 amino acids. Deletions cut 3 bases from V and 13 bases from J, with 16 bases between. Here the CDR3 DNA reads TGTGCCAGCAGTGACTGGACTGGCAAGGTGCAGCATTTT. It is translated as CASSDWTGKVQHF.

The CDR3 DNA is TGCGCCAGCAGTTGGACAGGGATAGGAGGGGCCAACGTCCTGACTTTC. Translation gives CASSWTGIGGANVLTF. V and J are TRBV5-1 and TRBJ2-6; 8 positions match TRBD1. The CDR3 totals 16 residues. CDR1 and CDR2 (germline): SGHRS, YFSETQ. J gave up 4 bases and V 5 bases, and 8 bases lay outside the gene matches.